This T cell receptor beta chain was retrieved from a study of beta chain features in type 1 diabetes. Overall study context: Cells sorted and examined across all samples totaled 85 million to 130 million.

The single heparinised draw taken from each donor contained around 110 mL of blood on average. Sequenced material consisted of expressed TCRB transcripts (all of the isolated RNA was reverse transcribed). Assay: immunoSEQ multiplex PCR; the TCRdb copy retains only in-frame clones and omits some. The data contain about 53,000 clones, 55% to 75% of them singletons. Findings and caveats of the study: Sampled from patients, naive, central memory and Treg TCRB repertoires appeared more similar than those sampled from healthy donors. Among all four CD4+ subsets, Type 1 diabetes patients had TCRB CDR3s that were moderately but significantly shorter. Type 1 diabetes patients had fewer VDJ junction insertions and more deletions.

A note on this clone: Its antigen is not identified.

Trimming left V 1 base short and J 8 bases short, with 12 bases between. CDR1 and CDR2 from the germline V gene are SGHDT and YYEEEE. This CDR3 has 13 residues. Material for sequencing was stem cell memory CD4+ T cells from blood. The sequence derives from a woman younger than 45 with type 1 diabetes. The V gene is TRBV5-6, the J gene TRBJ1-2; D possibly corresponds to TRBD1 (6 bases). The CDR3 bases are TGTGCCAGCAGCTTGCGTCCAGGGGAGGGCTACACCTTC. Translating gives CASSLRPGEGYTF.